This record looks at one TCR beta chain sequence and its context. Its antigen is not identified. Trimming took off 0 bases at V and 4 bases at J, with 4 bases between the two ends. Germline CDR1 and CDR2: LGHNA and YNFKEQ. CDR3 size: 13 residues. Assay used: immunoSEQ multiplex PCR; TCRdb lists only in-frame clones, some missing. The repertoire holds approximately 110,000 clones, with approximately 86% as singletons. The source of the sample is a study of T cell responses to AZD1222 COVID-19 vaccine. Points from the study as a whole: Baseline antibody screening turned up just six or seven seropositive AZD1222 recipients.

The chain uses TRBV4-2 and TRBJ1-5; D gene unclear. This clonotype originated in an adult in good health. Sequencing used peripheral blood, obtained on day 0 of AZD1222 vaccination. CDR3 nucleotides: TGTGCCAGCAGCCAAGATACGAATCAGCCCCAGCATTTT. Its translation: CASSQDTNQPQHF.